The 14 T cell receptor beta chains presented below share a single source sample, sequenced in a study of T cells in localized non-small cell lung cancer. Using immunoSEQ multiplex PCR, the repertoire was profiled, and TCRdb retains in-frame clones only, with some absent. In the table there are about 51,000 clones, about 86% of which are singletons. The material was peripheral blood mononuclear cells, obtained before any cancer treatment. These receptors were obtained from a man aged 35-69 years with stage III lung adenocarcinoma.

The chain employs TRBV5-4 and TRBJ2-7; D is perhaps TRBD1 (5 bases). V gave up 4 bases and J gave up 7 bases, with 27 bases separating them. This CDR3 has 17 residues. The germline CDR1 and CDR2 sequences are SGHNT and YYREEE (reference sequence). The CDR3 region is CASSPYLDGPGLGEQYF. CDR3 DNA sequence: TGTGCCAGCAGCCCTTATCTAGATGGGCCAGGGTTAGGTGAGCAGTACTTC.

V and J are TRBV15 and TRBJ2-1; 14 nucleotides match TRBD2. Unmatched junction bases numbered 13, after V lost 6 bases and J lost 6 bases. CDR1 LNHNV and CDR2 YYDKDF come from the germline V gene (reference sequence). The CDR3 contains 18 residues. The CDR3 reads CATSRTSGGLKPANEQFF. CDR3 DNA sequence: TGTGCCACCAGTAGGACTAGCGGGGGGCTTAAGCCCGCCAATGAGCAGTTCTTC. Drawing the rest from reference TRBV15 and TRBJ2-1, the complete variable domain is DAMVIQNPRYQVTQFGKPVTLSCSQTLNHNVMYWYQQKSSQAPKLLFHYYDKDFNNEADTPDNFQSRRPNTSFCFLDIRSPGLGDTAMYLCATSRTSGGLKPANEQFFGPGTRLTVL.

The J gene is TRBJ2-5, the V gene TRBV5-6; D is possibly TRBD2 (6 bases). Trimming took off 0 bases at V and 5 bases at J, with 11 bases between the two ends. This CDR3 region has 14 residues. From germline, CDR1 is SGHDT and CDR2 YYEEEE. The DNA of the CDR3 is TGTGCCAGCAGCTTGGGTCCGGGGGTGGAGACCCAGTACTTC. It encodes CASSLGPGVETQYF.

This clone occurred many times. V is TRBV27 and J is TRBJ1-5, with TRBD1 identical over 7 bases. The CDR3 has 14 residues. J lost 7 bases, V lost 7 bases, and 10 bases had no gene match. The germline gives CDR1 MNHEY, CDR2 SMNVEV (reference sequence). The CDR3 nucleotides read TGTGCCAGCAAGCCAGGGGGGGCAGGGCAGCCCCAGCATTTT. Translation gives CASKPGGAGQPQHF.

The J gene is TRBJ1-5, the V gene TRBV6-5, with 10 bases identical to TRBD1. The length of the CDR3 is 15 residues. Losses at the gene ends were 5 bases for V and 4 bases for J; bases not matched to a gene: 5. Germline lookup yields CDR1 MNHEY and CDR2 SVGAGI. The CDR3 protein is CASSTRTGGNQPQHF. The CDR3 DNA reads TGTGCCAGCAGTACCCGGACAGGGGGAAATCAGCCCCAGCATTTT.

The rearrangement joins TRBV11-2 to TRBJ2-7, with D possibly TRBD1 on 6 matching bases. V was pared by 0 bases and J by 1 base, with 16 bases between. CDR1 is SGHAT, CDR2 FQNNGV, per germline. This CDR3 has 17 residues. CDR3 DNA: TGTGCCAGCAGCTTAGATAAACTTTGGCAGGGGTCCTACGAGCAGTACTTC. This encodes CASSLDKLWQGSYEQYF. Full variable domain (missing parts from reference TRBV11-2 and TRBJ2-7): EAGVAQSPRYKIIEKRQSVAFWCNPISGHATLYWYQQILGQGPKLLIQFQNNGVVDDSQLPKDRFSAERLKGVDSTLKIQPAKLEDSAVYLCASSLDKLWQGSYEQYFGPGTRLTVT.

This clone was observed a few times. The V and J genes are TRBV5-6 and TRBJ2-7, with 7 bases that match TRBD2. The J segment lost 7 bases and the V segment lost 4 bases, leaving 14 bases of the junction unmatched. Germline V gene lookup returns CDR1 SGHDT and CDR2 YYEEEE. This CDR3 spans 15 amino acids. The CDR3 region is CASSPALGRGGEQYF. Written as DNA, the CDR3 is TGTGCCAGCAGCCCGGCCCTGGGGAGGGGAGGAGAGCAGTACTTC. Based on the CDR3 plus reference TRBV5-6 and TRBJ2-7, the full variable domain is DAGVTQSPTHLIKTRGQQVTLRCSPKSGHDTVSWYQQALGQGPQFIFQYYEEEERQRGNFPDRFSGHQFPNYSSELNVNALLLGDSALYLCASSPALGRGGEQYFGPGTRLTVT.

The chain carries TRBV6-6 and TRBJ1-1; D may be TRBD1 (6 bases). V was shortened by 6 bases and J by 5 bases, with 13 bases between the two germline ends. In germline, CDR1 is MNHNY, CDR2 SVGAGI (reference sequence). This CDR3 is 13 amino acids long. The CDR3 loop reads CASRGQDWTEAFF. Here the CDR3 DNA reads TGTGCCAGCAGGGGACAAGATTGGACTGAAGCTTTCTTT.

The genes are TRBV5-1 and TRBJ2-5, with 11 bases identical to TRBD1. CDR1 is SGHRS and CDR2 is YFSETQ in the germline V gene. V was pared by 3 bases and J by 4 bases, with 2 bases of the junction left unmatched. This CDR3 is built from 14 residues. The CDR3 DNA is TGCGCCAGCAGCTCCGGACAGGGGGCAGAGACCCAGTACTTC. Translating it yields CASSSGQGAETQYF.

The chain combines TRBV7-8 with TRBJ2-7, with TRBD2 matching 10 bases. The CDR3 spans 19 residues. Germline CDR1 SGHVS, CDR2 FQNEAQ. Trimming cost V 3 bases and J 4 bases; bases outside gene matches: 18. The CDR3 DNA is TGTGCCAGCAGCTTCAGACCCATTTCGACTAGCGGGTGGCAGTACGAGCAGTACTTC. It encodes CASSFRPISTSGWQYEQYF.

This clone was observed a single time. The rearrangement links TRBV4-2 to TRBJ2-7; 11 bases line up with TRBD2. Per germline, CDR1 LGHNA and CDR2 YNFKEQ. Germline trimming cut 5 bases from V and 6 bases from J; bases unmatched to any gene: 6. The CDR3 extends over 14 amino acids. DNA of the CDR3: TGTGCCAGCAGCACTAGCGGGGGTTACGGCGAGCAGTACTTC. Protein sequence: CASSTSGGYGEQYF.

The V and J genes are TRBV5-1 and TRBJ2-1; 8 bases match TRBD1. This CDR3 region has 15 residues. The V gene end was trimmed by 7 bases and the J gene end by 0 bases; junction bases not matched to a gene: 6. Germline assignment: CDR1 SGHRS and CDR2 YFSETQ. The chain's CDR3 is CASAWGQVSYNEQFF. For the CDR3, the DNA is TGCGCCAGCGCTTGGGGACAGGTCTCCTACAATGAGCAGTTCTTC.

As DNA, the CDR3 is TGTGCCAGCAGCTCGACAGCAAAGAGCTACGAGCAGTACTTC. It translates to CASSSTAKSYEQYF. The rearrangement uses TRBV7-9 and TRBJ2-7; perhaps TRBD1 as D (5 bases). Per the germline V gene, CDR1 is SEHNR and CDR2 is FQNEAQ (reference sequence). The CDR3 has 14 amino acids. Trimming removed 4 bases from V and 3 bases from J, with 13 bases in between.

J is TRBJ2-2 and V is TRBV5-8; the D is unclear. The CDR3 runs to 14 residues. The V end was cut by 0 bases, the J end by 4 bases, with 7 bases between. Germline-derived CDR1 and CDR2 are SGHTS and YDEGEE. The CDR3 region is CASSLVWGTGELFF. DNA of the CDR3: TGTGCCAGCAGCTTGGTTTGGGGCACCGGGGAGCTGTTTTTT. Full variable domain (outside the CDR3, taken from reference TRBV5-8 and TRBJ2-2): EAGVTQSPTHLIKTRGQQATLRCSPISGHTSVYWYQQALGLGLQFLLWYDEGEERNRGNFPPRFSGRQFPNYSSELNVNALELEDSALYLCASSLVWGTGELFFGEGSRLTVL.